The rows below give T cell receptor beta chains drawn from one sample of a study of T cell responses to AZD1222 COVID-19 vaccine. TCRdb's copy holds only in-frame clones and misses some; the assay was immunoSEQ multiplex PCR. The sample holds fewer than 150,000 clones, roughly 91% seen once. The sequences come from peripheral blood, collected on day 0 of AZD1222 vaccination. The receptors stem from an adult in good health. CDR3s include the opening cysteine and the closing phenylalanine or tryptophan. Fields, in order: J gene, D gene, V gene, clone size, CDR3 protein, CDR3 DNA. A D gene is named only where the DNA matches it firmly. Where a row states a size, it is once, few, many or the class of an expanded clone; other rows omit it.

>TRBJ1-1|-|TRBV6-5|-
CASSTTENTEAFF
TGTGCCAGCAGTACGACAGAGAACACTGAAGCTTTCTTT
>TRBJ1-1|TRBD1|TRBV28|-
CASSSGQAPLNTEAFF
TGTGCCAGCTCATCCGGACAGGCCCCTTTGAACACTGAAGCTTTCTTT
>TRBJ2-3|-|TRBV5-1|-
CASSLAGVGDTQYF
TGCGCCAGCAGCTTGGCGGGAGTAGGAGATACGCAGTATTTT
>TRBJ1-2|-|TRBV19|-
CASSMEGANYGYTF
TGTGCCAGTAGTATGGAGGGAGCTAACTATGGCTACACCTTC
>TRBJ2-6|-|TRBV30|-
CAWSTGTPGANVLTF
TGTGCCTGGAGTACCGGGACCCCTGGGGCCAACGTCCTGACTTTC
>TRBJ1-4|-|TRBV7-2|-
CASSGAVIGGREKLFF
TGTGCCAGCAGCGGGGCGGTGATTGGGGGACGAGAAAAACTGTTTTTT
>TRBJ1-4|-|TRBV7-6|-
CASSLNAGQGREKLFF
TGTGCCAGCAGCTTAAATGCCGGGCAGGGCCGTGAAAAACTGTTTTTT
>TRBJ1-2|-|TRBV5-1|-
CASSYDSRGRGYTF
TGCGCCAGCAGCTACGACAGCCGGGGGAGAGGCTACACCTTC
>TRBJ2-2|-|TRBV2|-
CASNPRPGELFF
TGTGCCAGCAACCCTCGACCCGGGGAGCTGTTTTTT
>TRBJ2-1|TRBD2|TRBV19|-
CASSRSGTSGRESYNEQFF
TGTGCCAGTAGCCGCTCCGGGACTAGCGGGAGAGAATCCTACAATGAGCAGTTCTTC
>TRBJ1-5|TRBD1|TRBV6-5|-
CASSYSWTGRQPQHF
TGTGCCAGCAGTTACTCTTGGACAGGAAGGCAGCCCCAGCATTTT
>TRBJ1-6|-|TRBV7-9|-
CASSSRVLNSPLHF
TGTGCCAGCAGCTCCCGGGTCCTTAATTCACCCCTCCACTTT
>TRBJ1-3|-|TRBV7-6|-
CASSSASSGNTIYF
TGTGCCAGCAGCTCCGCGAGCTCTGGAAACACCATATATTTT
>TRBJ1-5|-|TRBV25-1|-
CATIDRPYSNQPQHF
TGTGCCACGATCGACAGACCCTATAGCAATCAGCCCCAGCATTTT
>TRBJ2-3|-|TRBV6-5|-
CASRRPDRTDTQYF
TGTGCCAGCAGGCGACCCGATCGCACAGATACGCAGTATTTT
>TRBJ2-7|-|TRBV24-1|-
CATSDRGPRGPYEQYF
TGTGCCACCAGTGACCGCGGACCCCGAGGGCCCTACGAGCAGTACTTC
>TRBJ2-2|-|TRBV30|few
CALTGYTGELFF
TGTGCCCTTACCGGGTACACCGGGGAGCTGTTTTTT
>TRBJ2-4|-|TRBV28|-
CASSSPVTGAKNIQYF
TGTGCCAGCAGTTCCCCGGTAACAGGAGCCAAAAACATTCAGTACTTC
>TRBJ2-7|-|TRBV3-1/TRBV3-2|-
CASSTSREQYF
TGTGCCAGCAGCACCAGTCGCGAGCAGTACTTC
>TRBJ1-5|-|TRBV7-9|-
CASSLGWQNQPQHF
TGTGCCAGCAGCTTAGGGTGGCAGAATCAGCCCCAGCATTTT
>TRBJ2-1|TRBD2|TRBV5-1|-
CASSLAGGGAGNEQFF
TGCGCCAGCAGCTTGGCCGGCGGGGGGGCCGGAAATGAGCAGTTCTTC
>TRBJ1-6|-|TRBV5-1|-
CASSLEGGGNSPLHF
TGCGCCAGCAGCTTGGAAGGGGGAGGCAATTCACCCCTCCACTTT
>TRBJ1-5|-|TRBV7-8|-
CASSLAEGGNQPQHF
TGTGCCAGCAGCTTAGCCGAAGGAGGCAATCAGCCCCAGCATTTT
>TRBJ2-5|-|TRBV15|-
CATSGTGERQTQYF
TGTGCCACCAGCGGAACGGGGGAGCGGCAGACCCAGTACTTC
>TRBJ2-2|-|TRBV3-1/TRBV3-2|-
CASGAATNTGELFF
TGTGCCAGCGGGGCAGCGACGAACACCGGGGAGCTGTTTTTT
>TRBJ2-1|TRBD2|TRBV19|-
CASSVLAGGSYNEQFF
TGTGCCAGTAGTGTGTTAGCGGGAGGCTCCTACAATGAGCAGTTCTTC
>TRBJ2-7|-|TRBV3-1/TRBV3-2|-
CASSPGPGVSYEQYF
TGTGCCAGCAGTCCCGGTCCCGGGGTCTCCTACGAGCAGTACTTC
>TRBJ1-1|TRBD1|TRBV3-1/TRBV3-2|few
CASSPPDRGRTEAFF
TGTGCCAGCAGCCCTCCCGACAGGGGGCGGACTGAAGCTTTCTTT
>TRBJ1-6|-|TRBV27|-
CASSSRSSYNSPLHF
TGTGCCAGCAGTTCAAGGAGCTCCTATAATTCACCCCTCCACTTT
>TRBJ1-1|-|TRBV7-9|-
CASSLEAREGHTEAFF
TGTGCCAGCAGCTTAGAGGCGCGGGAGGGTCACACTGAAGCTTTCTTT
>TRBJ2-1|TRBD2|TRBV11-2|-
CASSLGGAGAHNEQFF
TGTGCCAGCAGCTTAGGGGGAGCGGGGGCCCACAATGAGCAGTTCTTC
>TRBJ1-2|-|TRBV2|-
CASSPGADYGYTF
TGTGCCAGCAGCCCCGGGGCTGACTATGGCTACACCTTC
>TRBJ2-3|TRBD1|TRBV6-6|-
CASTPDRATQYF
TGTGCCAGCACCCCGGACAGGGCGACGCAGTATTTT
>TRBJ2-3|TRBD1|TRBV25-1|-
CASSELGTGTDTQYF
TGTGCCAGCAGTGAATTAGGGACAGGCACAGATACGCAGTATTTT
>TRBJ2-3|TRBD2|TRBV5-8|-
CASSAAIAGGRTDTQYF
TGTGCCAGCAGCGCCGCCATAGCGGGAGGGCGAACAGATACGCAGTATTTT
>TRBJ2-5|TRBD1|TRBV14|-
CASSQVTGVAQYF
TGTGCCAGCAGCCAAGTCACAGGGGTAGCCCAGTACTTC
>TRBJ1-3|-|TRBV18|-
CASSEYGGANSGNTIYF
TGTGCCAGCTCCGAATATGGTGGGGCCAACTCTGGAAACACCATATATTTT
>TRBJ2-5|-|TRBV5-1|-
CASSRGTNLQETQYF
TGCGCCAGCAGCCGAGGGACGAATTTACAAGAGACCCAGTACTTC
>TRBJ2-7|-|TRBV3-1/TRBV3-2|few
CASSPRTEQPYEQYF
TGTGCCAGCAGCCCGAGGACAGAACAACCATACGAGCAGTACTTC
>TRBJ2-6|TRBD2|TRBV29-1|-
CSVGLAAFSGANVLTF
TGCAGCGTTGGGCTAGCGGCCTTCTCTGGGGCCAACGTCCTGACTTTC
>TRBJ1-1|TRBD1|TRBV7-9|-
CASSLTGGSNTEAFF
TGTGCCAGCAGCCTCACAGGGGGATCCAACACTGAAGCTTTCTTT